This TCR beta chain was identified in a study of Tregs in tolerant kidney transplant recipients. Study findings and constraints: Validation in larger populations is needed because few patients were studied.

As for this clone: Antigen specificity is unknown.

Mixed chimerism was transient after nonmyeloablative marrow transplants from related graft donors. Unstimulated regulatory T cells (CD4+CD25+CD127-), CD4+CD25- non-regulatory cells, CD4 and CD8 cells were FACS-sorted from thawed PBMCs. V gave up 1 base and J gave up 3 bases; unmatched junction bases: 7. This CDR3 spans 16 amino acids. In germline, CDR1 is SGHDT, CDR2 YYEEEE. Clones were sequenced by immunoSEQ multiplex PCR, and TCRdb holds only the in-frame ones, with some missing. The sample shows 75,000 to 100,000 clones, 93% of them seen only once. The V call is TRBV5-6, the J call TRBJ1-2; 9 nucleotides match TRBD1. This clonotype originated in a human patient who received a combined kidney and bone marrow transplant. The graft donor may be the source of some T cells. Sequenced material: CD4+ T cells from blood (PBMCs), taken 12 months after the transplant. CDR3 sequence reads: CASSLIDRGLDYGYTF. The CDR3 DNA sequence: TGTGCCAGCAGCTTGATTGACAGGGGGTTAGACTATGGCTACACCTTC.